The clone carrying this TCR beta chain was detected only a few times. What it binds is not known. Following extraction, RNA underwent reverse transcription to cDNA, which served as the sequencing template. The protocol was immunoSEQ multiplex PCR, while the TCRdb copy is restricted to in-frame clones and leaves out a portion. The sample lists 65,000 to 100,000 clones, approximately 50% occurring once. This record belongs to a study of CD8+ T cells in alopecia areata. Alopecia areata patients had lesional scalp punch biopsies and peripheral blood taken from them. General study points: TCR sharing across patients was less clear than in mice, possibly HLA-related.

The source material was NKG2D-high CD8+ T cells sorted from blood. The receptor was isolated from a human donor with alopecia areata.

For the CDR3, the DNA is TGTGCCAGCAGCCAAGTGGAAGAGGGCAGCCCGTACGAGCAGTACTTC. Amino acids: CASSQVEEGSPYEQYF. The rearrangement joins TRBV14 to TRBJ2-7; a weak D match, TRBD2 (5 bases). V was clipped by 1 base and J by 4 bases, with 17 bases between them. The length of the CDR3 is 16 residues. CDR1 is SGHDN and CDR2 is FVKESK in the germline V gene.